Each of the 2 T cell receptor beta chains below was sequenced from the same sample in a study of T cell responses to AZD1222 COVID-19 vaccine. Produced via immunoSEQ multiplex PCR; TCRdb's table is partial and in-frame only. The sample lists under 110,000 clones; over 75% were seen once. Source: peripheral blood, taken 28 days after the second AZD1222 dose. All receptors come from an adult who received the AZD1222 COVID-19 vaccine.

CDR3 amino acids: CASSGTGTGGRNTIYF. The CDR3 DNA follows: TGTGCCAGCAGCGGAACCGGGACAGGGGGTAGAAACACCATATATTTT. The chain combines TRBV9 with TRBJ1-3; 11 bases fit TRBD1. Looked up from germline, CDR1 is SGDLS and CDR2 is YYNGEE. The junction had 7 bases not matched to a gene; V was cut back by 3 bases and J by 5 bases. The CDR3 totals 16 residues.

The V gene is TRBV4-1, the J gene TRBJ2-1; the D is unclear. Deletions cut 6 bases from V and 10 bases from J, with 13 bases between. Germline V gene data show CDR1 as MGHRA and CDR2 as YSYEKL. The CDR3 is 12 residues long. The CDR3 bases are TGCGCCAGCAGTGCAAATCAGAGGGAGCAGTTCTTC. It is translated as CASSANQREQFF.